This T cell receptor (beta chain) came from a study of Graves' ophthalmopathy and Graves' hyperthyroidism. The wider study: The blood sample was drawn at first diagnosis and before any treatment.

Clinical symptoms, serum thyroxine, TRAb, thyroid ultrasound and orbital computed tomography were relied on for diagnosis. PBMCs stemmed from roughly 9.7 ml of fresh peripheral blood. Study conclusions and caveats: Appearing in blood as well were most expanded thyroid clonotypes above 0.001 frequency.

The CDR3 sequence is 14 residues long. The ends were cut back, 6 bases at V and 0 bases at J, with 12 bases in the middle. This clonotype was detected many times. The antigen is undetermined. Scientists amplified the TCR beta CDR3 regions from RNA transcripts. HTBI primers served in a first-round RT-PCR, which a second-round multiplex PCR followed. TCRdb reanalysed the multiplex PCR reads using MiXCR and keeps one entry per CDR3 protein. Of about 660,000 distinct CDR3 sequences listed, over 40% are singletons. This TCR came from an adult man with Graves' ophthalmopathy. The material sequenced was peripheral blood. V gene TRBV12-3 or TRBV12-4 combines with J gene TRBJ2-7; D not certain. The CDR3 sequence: CASSPLGSSYEQYF. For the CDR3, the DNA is TGTGCCAGCAGCCCACTGGGCAGCTCCTACGAGCAGTACTTC.